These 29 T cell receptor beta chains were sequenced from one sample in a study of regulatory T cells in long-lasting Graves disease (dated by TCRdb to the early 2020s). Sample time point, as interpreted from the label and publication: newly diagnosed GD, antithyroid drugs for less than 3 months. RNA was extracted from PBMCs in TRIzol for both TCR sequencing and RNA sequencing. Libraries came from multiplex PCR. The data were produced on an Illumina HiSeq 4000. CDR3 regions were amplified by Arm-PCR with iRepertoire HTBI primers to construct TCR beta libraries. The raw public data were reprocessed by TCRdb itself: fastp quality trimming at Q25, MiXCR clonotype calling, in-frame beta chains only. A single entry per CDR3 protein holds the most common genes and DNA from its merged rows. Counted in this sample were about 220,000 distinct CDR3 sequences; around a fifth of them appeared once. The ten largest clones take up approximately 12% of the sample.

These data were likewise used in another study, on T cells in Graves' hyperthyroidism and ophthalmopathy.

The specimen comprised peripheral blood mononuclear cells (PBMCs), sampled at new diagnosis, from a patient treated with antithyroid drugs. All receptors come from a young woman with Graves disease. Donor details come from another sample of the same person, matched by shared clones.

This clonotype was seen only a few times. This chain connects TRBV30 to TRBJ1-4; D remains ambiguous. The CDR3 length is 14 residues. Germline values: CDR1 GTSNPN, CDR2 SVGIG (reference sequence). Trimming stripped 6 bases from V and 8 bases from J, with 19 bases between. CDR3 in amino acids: CACPRVEAGEKLFF. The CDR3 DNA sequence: TGTGCCTGCCCGCGGGTCGAAGCTGGAGAAAAACTGTTTTTT.

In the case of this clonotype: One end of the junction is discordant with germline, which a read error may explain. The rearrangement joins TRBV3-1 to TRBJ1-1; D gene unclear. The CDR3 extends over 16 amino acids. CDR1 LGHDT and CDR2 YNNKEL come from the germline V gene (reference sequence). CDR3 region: CASILHRLSENTVAFF. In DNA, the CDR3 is TGTGCCAGCATCCTCCACCGACTTTCAGAGAACACTGTAGCTTTCTTT.

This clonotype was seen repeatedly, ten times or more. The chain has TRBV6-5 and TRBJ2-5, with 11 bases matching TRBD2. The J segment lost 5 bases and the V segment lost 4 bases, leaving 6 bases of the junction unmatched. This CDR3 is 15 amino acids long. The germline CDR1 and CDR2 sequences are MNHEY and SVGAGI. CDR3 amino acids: CASSSYTSGSETQYF. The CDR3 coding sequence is TGTGCCAGCAGTTCCTATACTAGCGGGAGCGAGACCCAGTACTTC.

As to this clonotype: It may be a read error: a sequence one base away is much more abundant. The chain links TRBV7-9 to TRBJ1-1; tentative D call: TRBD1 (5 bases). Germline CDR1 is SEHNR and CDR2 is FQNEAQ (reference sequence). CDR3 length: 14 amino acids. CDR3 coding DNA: TGTGCCAGCAGCTTAGCAGGGGAGGGCACTGAAGCTTTATTT. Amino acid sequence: CASSLAGEGTEALF.

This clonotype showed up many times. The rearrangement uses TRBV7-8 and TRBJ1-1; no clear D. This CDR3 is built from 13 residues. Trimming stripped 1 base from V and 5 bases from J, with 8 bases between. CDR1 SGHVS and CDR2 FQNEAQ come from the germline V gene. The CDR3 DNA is TGTGCCAGCAGCTTAGTTTTGGGTACTGAAGCTTTCTTT. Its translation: CASSLVLGTEAFF.

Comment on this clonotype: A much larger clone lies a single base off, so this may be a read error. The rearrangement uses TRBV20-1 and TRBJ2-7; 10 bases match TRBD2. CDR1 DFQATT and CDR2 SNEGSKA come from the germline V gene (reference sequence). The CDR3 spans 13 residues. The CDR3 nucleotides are TGCAGTGTTGAAGCGGGAGGGACCTACGAGCACTACTTC. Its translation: CSVEAGGTYEHYF.

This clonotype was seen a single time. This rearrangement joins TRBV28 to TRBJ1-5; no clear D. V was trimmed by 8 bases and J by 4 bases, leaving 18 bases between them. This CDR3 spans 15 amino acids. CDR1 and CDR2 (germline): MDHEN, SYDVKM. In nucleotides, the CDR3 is TGTGCCAGCGCAACCCCCGGCATGGGAAATCAGCCCCAGCATTTT. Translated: CASATPGMGNQPQHF.

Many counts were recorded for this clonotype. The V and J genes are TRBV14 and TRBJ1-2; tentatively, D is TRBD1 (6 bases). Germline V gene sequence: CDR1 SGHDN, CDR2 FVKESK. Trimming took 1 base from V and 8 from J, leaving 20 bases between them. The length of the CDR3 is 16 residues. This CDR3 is CASSQGRQVVSGGYTF. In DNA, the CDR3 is TGTGCCAGCAGCCAAGGACGACAGGTGGTGTCGGGCGGCTACACCTTC.

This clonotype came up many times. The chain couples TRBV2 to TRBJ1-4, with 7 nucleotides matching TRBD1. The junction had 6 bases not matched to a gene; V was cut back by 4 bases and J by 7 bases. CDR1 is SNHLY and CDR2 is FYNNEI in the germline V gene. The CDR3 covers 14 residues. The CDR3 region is CASSGDRAFEKLFF. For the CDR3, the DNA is TGTGCCAGCAGTGGGGACAGAGCTTTTGAAAAACTGTTTTTT.

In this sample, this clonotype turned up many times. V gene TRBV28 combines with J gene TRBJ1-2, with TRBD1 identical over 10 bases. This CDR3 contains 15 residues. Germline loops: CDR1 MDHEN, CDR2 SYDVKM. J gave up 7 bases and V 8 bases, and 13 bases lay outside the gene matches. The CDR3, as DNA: TGTGCCAGCCGCCGGGGGGGACAGGGGCGAGGTGGCTACACCTTC. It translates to CASRRGGQGRGGYTF.

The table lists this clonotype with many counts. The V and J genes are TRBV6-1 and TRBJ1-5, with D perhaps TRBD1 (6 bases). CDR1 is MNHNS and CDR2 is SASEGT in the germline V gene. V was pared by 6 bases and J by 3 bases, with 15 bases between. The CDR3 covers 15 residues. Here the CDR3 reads CASRTGAGANQPQHF. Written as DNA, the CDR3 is TGTGCCAGCAGAACCGGGGCAGGGGCCAATCAGCCCCAGCATTTT.

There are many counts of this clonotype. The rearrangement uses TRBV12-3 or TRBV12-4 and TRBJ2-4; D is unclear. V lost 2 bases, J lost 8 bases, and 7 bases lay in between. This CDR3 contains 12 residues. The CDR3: CASSLYRDIQYF. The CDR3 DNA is TGTGCCAGCAGTTTATACCGGGACATTCAGTACTTC.

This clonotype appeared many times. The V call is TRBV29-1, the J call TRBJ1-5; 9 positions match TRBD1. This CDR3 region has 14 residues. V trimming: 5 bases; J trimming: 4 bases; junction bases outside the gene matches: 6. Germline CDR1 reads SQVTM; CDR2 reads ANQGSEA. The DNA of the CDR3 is TGCAGCGTTTTAGAGGACAGGGGAAATCAGCCCCAGCATTTT. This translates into CSVLEDRGNQPQHF.

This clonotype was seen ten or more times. Written as DNA, the CDR3 is TGTGCCAGCAGCTTAGGGGGACAGGGGTCCGGTCAGCCCCAGCATTTT. Encoded protein: CASSLGGQGSGQPQHF. The rearrangement joins TRBV7-2 to TRBJ1-5, with 10 bases lining up with TRBD1. V was clipped by 1 base and J by 6 bases; unmatched bases: 6. Germline V gene data show CDR1 as SGHTA and CDR2 as FQGNSA. The CDR3 runs 16 residues.

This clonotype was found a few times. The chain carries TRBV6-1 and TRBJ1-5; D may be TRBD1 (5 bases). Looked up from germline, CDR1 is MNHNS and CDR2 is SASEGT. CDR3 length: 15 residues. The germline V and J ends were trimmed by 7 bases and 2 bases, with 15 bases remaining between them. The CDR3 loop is CASTVPGQGNQPQHF. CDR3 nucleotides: TGTGCCAGCACCGTCCCGGGGCAGGGCAATCAGCCCCAGCATTTT.

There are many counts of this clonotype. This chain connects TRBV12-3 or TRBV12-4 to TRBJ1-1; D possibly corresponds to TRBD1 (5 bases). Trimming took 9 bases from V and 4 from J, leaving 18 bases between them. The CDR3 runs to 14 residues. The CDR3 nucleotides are TGTGCCAGTTCGCGACAGCAGGCGGGCACTGAAGCTTTCTTT. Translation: CASSRQQAGTEAFF.

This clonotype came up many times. The CDR3 nucleotides read TGTGCCAGTTCTTGGGGGGCGAGCACTGAAGCTTTCTTT. It is translated as CASSWGASTEAFF. V is TRBV19 and J is TRBJ1-1, with D perhaps TRBD1 (6 bases). V shed 8 bases and J shed 4 bases, with 14 bases lying between them. CDR1 is LNHDA, CDR2 SQIVND, per germline (reference sequence). CDR3 length equals 13 residues.

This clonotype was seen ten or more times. CDR3 region: CASSYGGGIGANVLTF. The CDR3 DNA sequence: TGTGCCAGCAGTTACGGGGGGGGGATTGGGGCCAACGTCCTGACTTTC. J is TRBJ2-6 and V is TRBV6-5; 7 bases line up with TRBD2. The germline gives CDR1 MNHEY, CDR2 SVGAGI. V dropped 2 bases and J dropped 3; count of bases not matched to a gene: 4. The CDR3 contains 16 residues.

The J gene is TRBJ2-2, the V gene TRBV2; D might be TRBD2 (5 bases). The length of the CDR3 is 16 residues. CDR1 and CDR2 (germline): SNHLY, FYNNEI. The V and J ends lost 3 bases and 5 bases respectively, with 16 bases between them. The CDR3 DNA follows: TGTGCCAGCAGTGATCTAGCACTCTCGGGAACCGGGGAGCTGTTTTTT. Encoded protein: CASSDLALSGTGELFF.

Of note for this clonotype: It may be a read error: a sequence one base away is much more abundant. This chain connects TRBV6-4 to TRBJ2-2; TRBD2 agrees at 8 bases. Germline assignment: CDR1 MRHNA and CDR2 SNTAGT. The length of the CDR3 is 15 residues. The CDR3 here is CATKREPGGTGGLFF. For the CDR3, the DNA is TGTGCCACAAAGCGGGAGCCTGGAGGAACCGGGGGGCTGTTTTTT.

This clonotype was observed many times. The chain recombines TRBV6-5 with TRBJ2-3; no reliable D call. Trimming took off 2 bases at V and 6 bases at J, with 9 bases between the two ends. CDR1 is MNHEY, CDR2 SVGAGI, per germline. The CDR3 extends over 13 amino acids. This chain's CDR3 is CASSYPPSDTQYF. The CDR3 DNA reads TGTGCCAGCAGTTACCCCCCGTCGGATACGCAGTATTTT.

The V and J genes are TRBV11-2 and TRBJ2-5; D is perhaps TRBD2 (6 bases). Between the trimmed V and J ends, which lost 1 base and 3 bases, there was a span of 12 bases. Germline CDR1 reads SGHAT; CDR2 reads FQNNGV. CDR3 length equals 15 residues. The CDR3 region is CASSLGELAEETQYF. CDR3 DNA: TGTGCCAGCAGCTTAGGGGAACTAGCCGAAGAGACCCAGTACTTC.

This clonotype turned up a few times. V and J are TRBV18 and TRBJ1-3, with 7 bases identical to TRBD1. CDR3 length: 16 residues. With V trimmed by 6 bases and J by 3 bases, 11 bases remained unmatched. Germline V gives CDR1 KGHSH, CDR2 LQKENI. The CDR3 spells CASSPGRGGFGNTIYF. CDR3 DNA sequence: TGTGCCAGCTCCCCCGGACGAGGGGGCTTTGGAAACACCATATATTTT.

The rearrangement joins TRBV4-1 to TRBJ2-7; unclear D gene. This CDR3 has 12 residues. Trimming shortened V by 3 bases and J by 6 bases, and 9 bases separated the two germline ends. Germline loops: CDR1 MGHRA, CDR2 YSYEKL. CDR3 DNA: TGCGCCAGCAGCCACTTGGGGTCCGAGCAGTACTTC. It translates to CASSHLGSEQYF.

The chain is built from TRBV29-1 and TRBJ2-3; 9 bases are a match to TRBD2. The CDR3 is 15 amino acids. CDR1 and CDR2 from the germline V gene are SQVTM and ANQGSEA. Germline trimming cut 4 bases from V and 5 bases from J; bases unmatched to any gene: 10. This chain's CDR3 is CSVVRRPAGGDTQYF. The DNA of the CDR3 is TGCAGCGTTGTAAGGCGTCCAGCGGGAGGAGATACGCAGTATTTT.

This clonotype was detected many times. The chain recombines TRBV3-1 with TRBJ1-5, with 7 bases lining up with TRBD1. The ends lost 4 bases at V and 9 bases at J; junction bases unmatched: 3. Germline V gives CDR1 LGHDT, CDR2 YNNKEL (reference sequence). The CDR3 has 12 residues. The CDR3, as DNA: TGTGCCAGCAGCCTCAGGGGGGGGCCCCAGCATTTT. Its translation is CASSLRGGPQHF.

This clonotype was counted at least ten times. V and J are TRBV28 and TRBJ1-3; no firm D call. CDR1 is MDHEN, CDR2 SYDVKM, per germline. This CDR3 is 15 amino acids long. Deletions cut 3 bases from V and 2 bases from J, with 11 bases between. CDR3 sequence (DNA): TGTGCCAGCAGTTTTCTGGTATCAACTGGAAACACCATATATTTT. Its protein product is CASSFLVSTGNTIYF.

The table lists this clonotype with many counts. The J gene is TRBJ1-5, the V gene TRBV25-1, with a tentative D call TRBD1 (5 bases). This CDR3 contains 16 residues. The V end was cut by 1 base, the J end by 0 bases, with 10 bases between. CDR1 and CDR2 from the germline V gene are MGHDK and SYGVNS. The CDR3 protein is CASSESRGFSNQPQHF. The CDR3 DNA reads TGTGCCAGCAGTGAATCTCGGGGCTTTAGCAATCAGCCCCAGCATTTT.

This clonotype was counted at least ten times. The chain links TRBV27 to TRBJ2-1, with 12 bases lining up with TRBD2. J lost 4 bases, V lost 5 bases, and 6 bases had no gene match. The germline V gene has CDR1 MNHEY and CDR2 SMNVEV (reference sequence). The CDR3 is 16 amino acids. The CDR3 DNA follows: TGTGCCAGCAGTCAAACTAGCGGGAGGAAATACAATGAGCAGTTCTTC. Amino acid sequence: CASSQTSGRKYNEQFF.